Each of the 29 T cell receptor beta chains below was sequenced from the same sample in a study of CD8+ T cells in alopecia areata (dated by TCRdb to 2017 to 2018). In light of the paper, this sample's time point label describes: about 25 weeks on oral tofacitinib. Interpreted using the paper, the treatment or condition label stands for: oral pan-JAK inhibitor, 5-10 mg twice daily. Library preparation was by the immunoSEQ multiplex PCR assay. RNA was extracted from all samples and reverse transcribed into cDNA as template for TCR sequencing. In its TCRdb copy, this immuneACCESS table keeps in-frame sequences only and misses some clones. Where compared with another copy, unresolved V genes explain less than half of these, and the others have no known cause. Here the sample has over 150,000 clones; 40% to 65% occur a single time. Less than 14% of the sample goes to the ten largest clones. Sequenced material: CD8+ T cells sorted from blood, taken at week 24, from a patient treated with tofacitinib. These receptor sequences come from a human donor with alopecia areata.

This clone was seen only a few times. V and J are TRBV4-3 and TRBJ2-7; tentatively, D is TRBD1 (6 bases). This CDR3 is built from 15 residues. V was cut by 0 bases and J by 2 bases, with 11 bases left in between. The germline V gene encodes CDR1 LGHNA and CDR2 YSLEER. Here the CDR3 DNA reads TGCGCCAGCAGCCAAGAGAAGACAGGCCCCTACGAGCAGTACTTC. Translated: CASSQEKTGPYEQYF.

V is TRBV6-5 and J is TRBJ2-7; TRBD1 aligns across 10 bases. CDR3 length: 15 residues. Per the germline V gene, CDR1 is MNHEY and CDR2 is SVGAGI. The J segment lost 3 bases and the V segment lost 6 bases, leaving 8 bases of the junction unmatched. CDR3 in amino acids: CASSGPRTGGYEQYF. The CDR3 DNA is TGTGCCAGCAGCGGACCCAGGACAGGGGGCTACGAGCAGTACTTC.

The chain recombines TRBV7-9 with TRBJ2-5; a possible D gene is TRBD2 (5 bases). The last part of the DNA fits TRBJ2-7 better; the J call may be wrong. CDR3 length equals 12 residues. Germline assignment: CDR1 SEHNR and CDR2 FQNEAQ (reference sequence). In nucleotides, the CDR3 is TGTGCCAGCAGCTCAGCGGTTGACGAGCAGTACTTC. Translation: CASSSAVDEQYF.

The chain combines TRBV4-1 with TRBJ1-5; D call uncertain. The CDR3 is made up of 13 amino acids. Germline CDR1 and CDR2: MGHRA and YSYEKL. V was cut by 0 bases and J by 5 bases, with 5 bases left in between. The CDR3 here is CASSQDGYQPQHF. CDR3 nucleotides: TGCGCCAGCAGCCAAGATGGATATCAGCCCCAGCATTTT.

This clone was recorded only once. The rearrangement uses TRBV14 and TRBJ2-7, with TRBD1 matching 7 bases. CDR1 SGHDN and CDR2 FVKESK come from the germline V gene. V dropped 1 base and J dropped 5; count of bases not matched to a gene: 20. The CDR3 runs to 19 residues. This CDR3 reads CASSQVSDRISPFLHEQYF. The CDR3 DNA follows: TGTGCCAGCAGCCAAGTCTCGGACAGGATTAGCCCTTTCCTCCACGAGCAGTACTTC.

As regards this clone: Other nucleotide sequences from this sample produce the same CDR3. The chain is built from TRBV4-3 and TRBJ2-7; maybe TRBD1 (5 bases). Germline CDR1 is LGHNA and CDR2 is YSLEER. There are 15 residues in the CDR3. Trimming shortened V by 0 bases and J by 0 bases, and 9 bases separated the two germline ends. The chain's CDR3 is CASSQDRTSSYEQYF. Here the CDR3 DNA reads TGCGCCAGCAGCCAAGATAGGACAAGCTCCTACGAGCAGTACTTC.

The DNA for the CDR3 is TGTGCCAGCACCCCAATAGCCGGGGCCTACGAGCAGTACTTC. It encodes CASTPIAGAYEQYF. The genes are TRBV7-9 and TRBJ2-7; perhaps TRBD2 as D (5 bases). Deletions cut 7 bases from V and 2 bases from J, with 15 bases between. The CDR3 loop spans 14 amino acids. The germline gives CDR1 SEHNR, CDR2 FQNEAQ (reference sequence).

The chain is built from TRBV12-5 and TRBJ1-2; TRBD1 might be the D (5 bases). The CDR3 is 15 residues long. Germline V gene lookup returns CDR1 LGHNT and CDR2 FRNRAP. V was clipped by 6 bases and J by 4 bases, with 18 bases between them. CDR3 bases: TGTGCTAGTGGCCCGGACGGGTGGGGGGGCTATGGCTACACCTTC. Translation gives CASGPDGWGGYGYTF.

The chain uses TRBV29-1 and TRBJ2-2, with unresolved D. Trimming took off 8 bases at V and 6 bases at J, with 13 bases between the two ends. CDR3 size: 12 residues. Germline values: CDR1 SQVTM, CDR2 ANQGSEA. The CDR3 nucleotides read TGCAGCATCCTGGGTGTGTCCGGGGAGCTGTTTTTT. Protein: CSILGVSGELFF.

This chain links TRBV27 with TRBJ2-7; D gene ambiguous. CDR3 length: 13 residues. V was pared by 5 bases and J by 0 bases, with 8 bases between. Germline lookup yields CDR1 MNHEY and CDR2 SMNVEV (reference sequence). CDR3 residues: CASSLHPSYEQYF. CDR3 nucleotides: TGTGCCAGCAGTCTCCATCCCTCCTACGAGCAGTACTTC.

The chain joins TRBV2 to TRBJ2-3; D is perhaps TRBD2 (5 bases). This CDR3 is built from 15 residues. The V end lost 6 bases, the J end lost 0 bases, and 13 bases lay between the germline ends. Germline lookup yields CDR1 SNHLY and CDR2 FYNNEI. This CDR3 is CASSGGIGSTDTQYF. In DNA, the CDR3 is TGTGCCAGCAGCGGAGGCATAGGGAGCACAGATACGCAGTATTTT.

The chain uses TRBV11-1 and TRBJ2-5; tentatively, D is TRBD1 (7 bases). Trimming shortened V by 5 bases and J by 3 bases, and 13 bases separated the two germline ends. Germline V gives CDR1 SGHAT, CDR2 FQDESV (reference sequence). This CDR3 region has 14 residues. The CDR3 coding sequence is TGTGCCAGCAGCCCAGGGGGAGGAGAAGAGACCCAGTACTTC. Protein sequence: CASSPGGGEETQYF.

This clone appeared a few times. The CDR3 reads CASSLDSLNEQFF. CDR3 in DNA: TGTGCCAGCAGCTTAGACAGTTTGAATGAGCAGTTCTTC. The V gene is TRBV7-9, the J gene TRBJ2-1; D not resolved. Trimming took off 1 base at V and 7 bases at J, with 8 bases between the two ends. In germline, CDR1 is SEHNR, CDR2 FQNEAQ (reference sequence). The CDR3 loop spans 13 amino acids.

Here the CDR3 DNA reads TGCGTTAGCTCTCCGGGACCTTCCACCGGGGAGCTGTTTTTT. It encodes CVSSPGPSTGELFF. The chain couples TRBV5-1 to TRBJ2-2, with D perhaps being TRBD1 or TRBD2 (5 bases each). Per the germline V gene, CDR1 is SGHRS and CDR2 is YFSETQ. The CDR3 is 14 amino acids. Full variable domain (rest looked up from reference TRBV5-1 and TRBJ2-2): KAGVTQTPRYLIKTRGQQVTLSCSPISGHRSVSWYQQTPGQGLQFLFEYFSETQRNKGNFPGRFSGRQFSNSRSEMNVSTLELGDSALYLCVSSPGPSTGELFFGEGSRLTVL.

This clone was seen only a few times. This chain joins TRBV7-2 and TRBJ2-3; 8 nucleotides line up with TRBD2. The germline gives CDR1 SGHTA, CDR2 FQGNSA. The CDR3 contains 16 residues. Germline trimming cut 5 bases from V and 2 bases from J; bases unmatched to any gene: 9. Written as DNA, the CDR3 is TGTGCCAGCAGCCACCGACTAGCGCAGACCACAGATACGCAGTATTTT. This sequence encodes CASSHRLAQTTDTQYF.

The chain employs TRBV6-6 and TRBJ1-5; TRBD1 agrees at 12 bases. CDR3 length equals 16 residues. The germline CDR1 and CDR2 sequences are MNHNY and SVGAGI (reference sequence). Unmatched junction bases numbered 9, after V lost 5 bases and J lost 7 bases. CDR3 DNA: TGTGCCAGCAGTCGGCCGGGACAGGGGGCCACACAGCCCCAGCATTTT. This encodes CASSRPGQGATQPQHF.

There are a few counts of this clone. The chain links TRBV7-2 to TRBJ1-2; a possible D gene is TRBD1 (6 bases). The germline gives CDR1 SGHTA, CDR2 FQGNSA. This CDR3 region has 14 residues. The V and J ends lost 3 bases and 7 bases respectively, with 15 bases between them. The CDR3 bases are TGTGCCAGCAGCTTTGGGGACACCCTGAGTGGCTACACCTTC. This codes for CASSFGDTLSGYTF.

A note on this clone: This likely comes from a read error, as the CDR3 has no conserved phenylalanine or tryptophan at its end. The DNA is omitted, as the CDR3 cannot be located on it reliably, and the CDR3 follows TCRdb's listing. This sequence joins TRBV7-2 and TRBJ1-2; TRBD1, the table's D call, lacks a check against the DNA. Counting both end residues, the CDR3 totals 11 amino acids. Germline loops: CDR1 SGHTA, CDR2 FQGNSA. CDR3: CASSLAHRAGD.

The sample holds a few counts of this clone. CDR3 loop: CASRARGGNEKLFF. In nucleotides, the CDR3 is TGTGCCAGCAGGGCTCGGGGCGGTAATGAAAAACTGTTTTTT. This sequence joins TRBV27 and TRBJ1-4; TRBD1 might be the D (5 bases). V lost 6 bases and J lost 4, with 12 bases in between. The CDR3 has 14 amino acids. CDR1 is MNHEY and CDR2 is SMNVEV in the germline V gene (reference sequence).

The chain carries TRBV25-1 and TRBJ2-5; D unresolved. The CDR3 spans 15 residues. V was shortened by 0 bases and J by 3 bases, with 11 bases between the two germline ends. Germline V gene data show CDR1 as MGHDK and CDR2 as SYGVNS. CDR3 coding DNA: TGTGCCAGCAGTGAATATATCAGGCGTGAAGAGACCCAGTACTTC. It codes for CASSEYIRREETQYF.

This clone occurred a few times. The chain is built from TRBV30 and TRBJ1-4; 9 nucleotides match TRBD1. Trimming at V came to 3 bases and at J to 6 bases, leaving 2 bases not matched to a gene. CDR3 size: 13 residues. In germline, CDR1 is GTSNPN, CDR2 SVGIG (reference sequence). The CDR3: CAWRGQGDEKLFF. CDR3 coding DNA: TGTGCCTGGAGGGGACAGGGAGATGAAAAACTGTTTTTT.

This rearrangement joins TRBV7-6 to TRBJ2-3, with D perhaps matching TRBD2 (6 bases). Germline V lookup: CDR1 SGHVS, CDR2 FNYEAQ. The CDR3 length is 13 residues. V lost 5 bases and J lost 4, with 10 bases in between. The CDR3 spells CASSETSSDTQYF. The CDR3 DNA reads TGTGCCAGCAGCGAGACTAGTTCAGATACGCAGTATTTT.

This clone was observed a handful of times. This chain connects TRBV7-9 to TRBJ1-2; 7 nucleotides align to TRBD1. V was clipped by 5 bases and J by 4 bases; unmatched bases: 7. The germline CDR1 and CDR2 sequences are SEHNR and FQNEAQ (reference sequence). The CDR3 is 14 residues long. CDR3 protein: CASSVLRDSYGYTF. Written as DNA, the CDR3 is TGTGCCAGCAGCGTCCTCCGGGACAGCTATGGCTACACCTTC.

CDR3 amino acids: CASSPQLAEVAGELFF. CDR3 nucleotide sequence: TGTGCCAGCAGCCCCCAACTAGCGGAGGTGGCCGGGGAGCTGTTTTTT. The chain uses TRBV9 and TRBJ2-2; 8 positions agree with TRBD2. The germline CDR1 and CDR2 sequences are SGDLS and YYNGEE. The trim removed 4 bases at V and 6 bases at J, leaving 11 bases unmatched. This CDR3 spans 16 amino acids.

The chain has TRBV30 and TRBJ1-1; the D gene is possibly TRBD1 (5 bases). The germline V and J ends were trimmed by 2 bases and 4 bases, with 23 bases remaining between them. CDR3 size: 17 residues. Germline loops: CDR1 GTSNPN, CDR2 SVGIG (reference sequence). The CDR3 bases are TGTGCCTGGAGTCCTACCTACCCCGACAGCCAAGGCACTGAAGCTTTCTTT. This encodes CAWSPTYPDSQGTEAFF.

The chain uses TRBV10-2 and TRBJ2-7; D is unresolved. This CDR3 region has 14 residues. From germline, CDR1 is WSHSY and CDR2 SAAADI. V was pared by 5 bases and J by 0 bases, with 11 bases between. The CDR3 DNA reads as TGCGCCAGCAGTAAGGGAAAAAACTCCTACGAGCAGTACTTC. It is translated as CASSKGKNSYEQYF.

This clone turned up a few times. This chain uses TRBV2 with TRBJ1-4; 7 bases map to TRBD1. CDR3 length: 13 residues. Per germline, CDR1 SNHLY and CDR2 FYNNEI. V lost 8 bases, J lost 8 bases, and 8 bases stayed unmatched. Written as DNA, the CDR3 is TGTGCCAGCGAGGGGACAGAACCAGAAAAACTGTTTTTT. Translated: CASEGTEPEKLFF. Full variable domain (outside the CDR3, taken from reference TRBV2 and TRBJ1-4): EPEVTQTPSHQVTQMGQEVILRCVPISNHLYFYWYRQILGQKVEFLVSFYNNEISEKSEIFDDQFSVERPDGSNFTLKIRSTKLEDSAMYFCASEGTEPEKLFFGSGTQLSVL.

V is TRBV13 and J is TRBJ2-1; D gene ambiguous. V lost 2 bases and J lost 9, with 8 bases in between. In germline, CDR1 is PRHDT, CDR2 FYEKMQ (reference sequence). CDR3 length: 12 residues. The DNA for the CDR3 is TGTGCCAGCAGCTTAACCAGCAGTGAGCAGTTCTTC. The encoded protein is CASSLTSSEQFF.

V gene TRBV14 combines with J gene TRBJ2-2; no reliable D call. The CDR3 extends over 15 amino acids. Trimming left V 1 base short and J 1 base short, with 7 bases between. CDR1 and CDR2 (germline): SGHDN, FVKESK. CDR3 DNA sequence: TGTGCCAGCAGCCAAGTGTCGGTGAACACCGGGGAGCTGTTTTTT. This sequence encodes CASSQVSVNTGELFF.